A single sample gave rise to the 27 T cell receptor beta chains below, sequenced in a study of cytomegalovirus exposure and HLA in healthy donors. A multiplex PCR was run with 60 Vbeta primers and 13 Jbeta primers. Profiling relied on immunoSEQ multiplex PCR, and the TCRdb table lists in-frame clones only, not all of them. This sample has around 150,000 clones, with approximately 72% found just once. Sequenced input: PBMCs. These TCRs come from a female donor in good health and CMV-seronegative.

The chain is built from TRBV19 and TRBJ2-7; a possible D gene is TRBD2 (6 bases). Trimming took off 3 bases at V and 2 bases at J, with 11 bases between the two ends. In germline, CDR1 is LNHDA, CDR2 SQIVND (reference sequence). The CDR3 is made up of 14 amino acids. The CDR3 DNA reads TGTGCCAGTAGTATGGGGACGGGAGCCTACGAGCAGTACTTC. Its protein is CASSMGTGAYEQYF.

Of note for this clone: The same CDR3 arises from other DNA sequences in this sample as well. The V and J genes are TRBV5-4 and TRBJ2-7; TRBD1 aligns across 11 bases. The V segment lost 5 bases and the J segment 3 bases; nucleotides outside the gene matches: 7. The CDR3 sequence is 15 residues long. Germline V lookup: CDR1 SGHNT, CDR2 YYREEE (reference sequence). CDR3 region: CASSQGTGGYYEQYF. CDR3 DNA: TGTGCCAGCAGTCAGGGGACAGGGGGGTACTACGAGCAGTACTTC.

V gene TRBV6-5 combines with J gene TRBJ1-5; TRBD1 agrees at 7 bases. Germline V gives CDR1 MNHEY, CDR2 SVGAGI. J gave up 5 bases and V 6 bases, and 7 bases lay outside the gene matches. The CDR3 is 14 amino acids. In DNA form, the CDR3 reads TGTGCCAGCAGGCCCGGGACAGAGGATCAGCCCCAGCATTTT. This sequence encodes CASRPGTEDQPQHF.

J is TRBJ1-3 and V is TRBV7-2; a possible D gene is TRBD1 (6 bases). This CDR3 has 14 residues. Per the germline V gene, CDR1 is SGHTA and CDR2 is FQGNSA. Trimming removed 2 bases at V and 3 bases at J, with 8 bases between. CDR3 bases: TGTGCCAGCAGCTTAACAGGGAGTGGAAACACCATATATTTT. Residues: CASSLTGSGNTIYF.

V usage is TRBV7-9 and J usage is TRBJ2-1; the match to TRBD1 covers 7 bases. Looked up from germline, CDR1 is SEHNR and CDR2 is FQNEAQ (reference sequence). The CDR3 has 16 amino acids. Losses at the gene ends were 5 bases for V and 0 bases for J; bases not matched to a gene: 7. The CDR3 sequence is CASSRQTGSSYNEQFF. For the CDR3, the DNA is TGTGCCAGCAGCCGGCAGACAGGGAGCTCCTACAATGAGCAGTTCTTC.

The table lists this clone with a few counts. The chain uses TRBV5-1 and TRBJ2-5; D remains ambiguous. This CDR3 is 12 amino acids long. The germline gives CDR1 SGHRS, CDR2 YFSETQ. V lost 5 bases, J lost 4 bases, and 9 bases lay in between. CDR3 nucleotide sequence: TGCGCCAGCAGAGCATCGCTAGAGACCCAGTACTTC. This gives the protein CASRASLETQYF.

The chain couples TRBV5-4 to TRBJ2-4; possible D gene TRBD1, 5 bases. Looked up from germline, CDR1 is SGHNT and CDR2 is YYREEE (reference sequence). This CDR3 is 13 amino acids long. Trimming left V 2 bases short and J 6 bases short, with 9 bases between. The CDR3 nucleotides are TGTGCCAGCAGCTTCCAGGGTCCAAACATTCAGTACTTC. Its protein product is CASSFQGPNIQYF.

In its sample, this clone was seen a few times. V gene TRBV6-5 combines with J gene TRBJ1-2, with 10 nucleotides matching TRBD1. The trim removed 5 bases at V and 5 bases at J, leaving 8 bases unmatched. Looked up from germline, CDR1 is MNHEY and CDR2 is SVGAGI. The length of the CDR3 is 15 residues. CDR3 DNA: TGTGCCAGCAGTCGCCGGACAGGGGGGGGGTATGGCTACACCTTC. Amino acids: CASSRRTGGGYGYTF.

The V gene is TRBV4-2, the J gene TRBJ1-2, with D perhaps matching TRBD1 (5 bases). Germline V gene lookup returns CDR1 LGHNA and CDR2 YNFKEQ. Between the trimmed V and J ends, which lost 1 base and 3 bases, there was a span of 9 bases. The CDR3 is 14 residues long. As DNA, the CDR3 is TGTGCCAGCAGCCAAGCGGGGGGGGACTATGGCTACACCTTC. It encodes CASSQAGGDYGYTF.

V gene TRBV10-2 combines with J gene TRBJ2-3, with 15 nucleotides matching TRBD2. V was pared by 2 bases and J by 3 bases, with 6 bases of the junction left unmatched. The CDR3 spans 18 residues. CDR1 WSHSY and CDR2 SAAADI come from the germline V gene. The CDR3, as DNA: TGCGCCAGCAGTGAGCCGGGACTAGCGGGGGGACGGACAGATACGCAGTATTTT. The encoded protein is CASSEPGLAGGRTDTQYF.

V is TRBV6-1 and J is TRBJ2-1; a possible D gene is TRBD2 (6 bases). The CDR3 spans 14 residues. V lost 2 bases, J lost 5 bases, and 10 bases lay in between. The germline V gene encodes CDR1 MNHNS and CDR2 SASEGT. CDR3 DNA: TGTGCCAGCAGTGAAATGACTAGTCACAATGAGCAGTTCTTC. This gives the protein CASSEMTSHNEQFF.

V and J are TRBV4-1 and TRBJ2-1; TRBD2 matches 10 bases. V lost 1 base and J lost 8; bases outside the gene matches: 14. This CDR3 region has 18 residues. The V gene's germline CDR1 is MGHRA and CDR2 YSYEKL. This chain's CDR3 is CASSQVQPTSGIGDEQFF. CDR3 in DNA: TGCGCCAGCAGCCAAGTACAGCCTACTAGCGGGATAGGGGATGAGCAGTTCTTC.

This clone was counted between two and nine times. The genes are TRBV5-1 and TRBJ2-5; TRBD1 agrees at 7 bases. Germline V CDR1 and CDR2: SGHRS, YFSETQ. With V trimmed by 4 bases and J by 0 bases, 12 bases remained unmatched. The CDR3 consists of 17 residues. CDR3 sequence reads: CASSPRQGPRYQETQYF. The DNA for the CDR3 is TGCGCCAGCAGCCCCAGACAGGGACCCAGATACCAAGAGACCCAGTACTTC.

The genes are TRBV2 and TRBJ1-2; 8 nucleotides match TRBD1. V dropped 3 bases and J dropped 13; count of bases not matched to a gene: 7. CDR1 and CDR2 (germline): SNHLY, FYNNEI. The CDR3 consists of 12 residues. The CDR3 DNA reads TGTGCCAGCAGTGAGGGACAGGCCCGTCGCACCTTC. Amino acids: CASSEGQARRTF.

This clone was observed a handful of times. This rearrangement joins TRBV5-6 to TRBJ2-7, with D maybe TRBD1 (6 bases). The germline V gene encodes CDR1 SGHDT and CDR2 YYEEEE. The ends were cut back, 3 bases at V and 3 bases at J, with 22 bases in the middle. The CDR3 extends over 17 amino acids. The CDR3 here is CASSSLGRTVPNYEQYF. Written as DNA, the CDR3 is TGTGCCAGCAGCTCACTGGGCCGGACAGTACCAAACTACGAGCAGTACTTC.

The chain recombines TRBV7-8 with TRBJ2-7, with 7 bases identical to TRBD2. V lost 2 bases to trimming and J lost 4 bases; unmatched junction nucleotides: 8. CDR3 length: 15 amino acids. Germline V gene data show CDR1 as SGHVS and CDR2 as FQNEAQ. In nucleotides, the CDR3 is TGTGCCAGCAGCTTAAAGAGCGGGACGGTATACGAGCAGTACTTC. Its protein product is CASSLKSGTVYEQYF.

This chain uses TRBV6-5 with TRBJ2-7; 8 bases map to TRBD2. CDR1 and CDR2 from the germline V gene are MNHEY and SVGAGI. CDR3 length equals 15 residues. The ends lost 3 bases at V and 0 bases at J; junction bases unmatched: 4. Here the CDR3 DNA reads TGTGCCAGCAGTTATCGGGGGGGCAGCTCCTACGAGCAGTACTTC. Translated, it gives CASSYRGGSSYEQYF.

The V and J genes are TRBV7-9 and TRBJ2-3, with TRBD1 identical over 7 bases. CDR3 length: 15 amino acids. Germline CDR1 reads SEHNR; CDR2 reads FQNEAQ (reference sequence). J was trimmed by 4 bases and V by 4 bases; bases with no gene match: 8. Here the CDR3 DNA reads TGTGCCAGCAGCTCTGAGACAGGGTACGCAGATACGCAGTATTTT. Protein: CASSSETGYADTQYF. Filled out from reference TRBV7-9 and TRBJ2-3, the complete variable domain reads DTGVSQNPRHKITKRGQNVTFRCDPISEHNRLYWYRQTLGQGPEFLTYFQNEAQLEKSRLLSDRFSAERPKGSFSTLEIQRTEQGDSAMYLCASSSETGYADTQYFGPGTRLTVL.

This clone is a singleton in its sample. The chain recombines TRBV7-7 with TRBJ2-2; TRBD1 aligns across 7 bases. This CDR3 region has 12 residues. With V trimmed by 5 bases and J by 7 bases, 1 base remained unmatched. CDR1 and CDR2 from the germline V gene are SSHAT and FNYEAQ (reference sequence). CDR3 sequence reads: CASSRDSGELFF. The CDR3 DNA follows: TGTGCCAGCAGCCGGGACAGCGGGGAGCTGTTTTTT. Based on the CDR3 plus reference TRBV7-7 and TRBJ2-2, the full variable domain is GAGVSQSPRYKVTKRGQDVTLRCDPISSHATLYWYQQALGQGPEFLTYFNYEAQPDKSGLPSDRFSAERPEGSISTLTIQRTEQRDSAMYRCASSRDSGELFFGEGSRLTVL.

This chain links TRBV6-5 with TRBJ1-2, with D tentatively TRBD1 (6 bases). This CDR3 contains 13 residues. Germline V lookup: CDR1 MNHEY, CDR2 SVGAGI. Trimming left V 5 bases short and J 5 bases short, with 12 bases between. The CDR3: CASSPGTIYGYTF. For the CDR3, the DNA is TGTGCCAGCAGTCCCGGGACAATTTATGGCTACACCTTC.

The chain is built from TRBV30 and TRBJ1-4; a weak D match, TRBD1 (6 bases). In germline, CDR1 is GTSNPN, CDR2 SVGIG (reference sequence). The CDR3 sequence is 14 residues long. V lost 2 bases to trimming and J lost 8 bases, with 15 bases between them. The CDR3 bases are TGTGCCTGGAGTATCACAGGGATTCAGGAAAAACTGTTTTTT. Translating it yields CAWSITGIQEKLFF.

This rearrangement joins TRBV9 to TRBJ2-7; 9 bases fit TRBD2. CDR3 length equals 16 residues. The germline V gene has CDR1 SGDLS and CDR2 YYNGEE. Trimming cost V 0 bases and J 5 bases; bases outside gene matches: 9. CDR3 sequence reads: CASSVGLSSGNHEQYF. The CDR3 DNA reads TGTGCCAGCAGCGTAGGATTGTCTAGCGGGAACCACGAGCAGTACTTC.

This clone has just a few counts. The CDR3: CASTKGTSGSSLPYEQYF. The CDR3 DNA is TGTGCCAGCACCAAAGGGACTAGCGGGAGTTCCCTACCCTACGAGCAGTACTTC. The chain couples TRBV21-1 to TRBJ2-7; TRBD2 reflects the table's D call only, with no check against the DNA. TRBV21-1 is listed as a pseudogene. CDR3 length: 18 amino acids.

The CDR3 sequence is CASSPGLPSGLGGELFF. For the CDR3, the DNA is TGTGCCAGCAGCCCCGGACTGCCCAGCGGGTTGGGCGGGGAGCTGTTTTTT. The rearrangement links TRBV5-4 to TRBJ2-2, with D perhaps TRBD2 (6 bases). Looked up from germline, CDR1 is SGHNT and CDR2 is YYREEE (reference sequence). The CDR3 loop spans 17 amino acids. V lost 4 bases to trimming and J lost 7 bases, with 23 bases between them.

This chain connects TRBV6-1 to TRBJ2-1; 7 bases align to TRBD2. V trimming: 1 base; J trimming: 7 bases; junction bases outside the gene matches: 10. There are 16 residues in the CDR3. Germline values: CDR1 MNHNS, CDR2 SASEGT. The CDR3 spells CASSEVMAGEWNEQFF. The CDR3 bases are TGTGCCAGCAGTGAAGTCATGGCGGGAGAGTGGAATGAGCAGTTCTTC.

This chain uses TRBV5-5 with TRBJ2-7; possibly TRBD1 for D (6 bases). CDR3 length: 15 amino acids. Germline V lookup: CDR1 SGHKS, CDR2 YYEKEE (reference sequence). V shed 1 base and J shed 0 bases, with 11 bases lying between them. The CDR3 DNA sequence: TGTGCCAGCAGCTTGCTACAGGGTAGCTCCTACGAGCAGTACTTC. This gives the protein CASSLLQGSSYEQYF.

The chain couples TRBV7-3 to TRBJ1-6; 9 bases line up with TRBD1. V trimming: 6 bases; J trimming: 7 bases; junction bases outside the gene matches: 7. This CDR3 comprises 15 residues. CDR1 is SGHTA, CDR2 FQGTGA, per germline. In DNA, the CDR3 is TGTGCCAGCAGTCTGATGACAGGGGGGAATTCACCCCTCCACTTT. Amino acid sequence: CASSLMTGGNSPLHF.